Listed below are T cell receptor beta chains from one sample, sequenced in a study of CD8 T cells in ankylosing spondylitis. A single record per CDR3 protein comes from TCRdb applying MiXCR to the 5' RACE reads. The data contain about 250,000 distinct CDR3 sequences, about 18% of them singletons. The sample consisted of blood, either unsorted or a sorted T cell fraction (not recorded which). The origin of the receptors is a male donor with ankylosing spondylitis or in good health (not recorded which). CDR3s include the opening cysteine and the closing phenylalanine or tryptophan. The D gene is left open where the match is weak. Size values are once, few and many counts, or a class for expanded clones, and some rows have none.

d_call cdr3_length j_call v_call clone_size cdr3_nt cdr3_aa
TRBD2 17 TRBJ2-1 TRBV6-1 NA TGTGCCGCACAGGGGATAGGACTAGCGGGAGATGGTGCTGAGCAGTTCTTC CAAQGIGLAGDGAEQFF
TRBD1 17 TRBJ1-3 TRBV4-1 few TGCGCCAGCAGCCAAGCCGCCAGGGGGCCGGGAGGAAACACCATATATTTT CASSQAARGPGGNTIYF
TRBD2 15 TRBJ2-3 TRBV10-3 NA TGTGCCATCAGTGTTGCGGGAGGGCCTACAGATACGCAGTATTTT CAISVAGGPTDTQYF
NA 18 TRBJ2-2 TRBV12-3/TRBV12-4 few TGTGCCAGCAGTTTAGAGCCCCGGGGCGGATTGAACACCGGGGAGCTGTTTTTT CASSLEPRGGLNTGELFF
TRBD1 15 TRBJ2-7 TRBV7-9 NA TGTGCCAGCAGCCGTGGACAGGGATACTTCTACGAGCAGTACTTC CASSRGQGYFYEQYF
NA 14 TRBJ2-7 TRBV7-9 few TGTGCCAGCAGCGGCGGAGGGGACTTCTACGAGCAGTACTTC CASSGGGDFYEQYF
NA 14 TRBJ2-3 TRBV7-6 NA TGTGCCAGCAGCTTAGCGGTCCGGTCAGATACGCAGTATTTT CASSLAVRSDTQYF
NA 16 TRBJ1-5 TRBV4-1 many TGCGCCAGCAGCCAAGATGTCGACTATAGCAATCAGCCCCAGCATTTT CASSQDVDYSNQPQHF
TRBD2 16 TRBJ2-1 TRBV7-8 few TGTGCCAGCAGCCCGCCCGGGACTAGCGTCTACAATGAGCAGTTCTTC CASSPPGTSVYNEQFF
TRBD1 15 TRBJ1-2 TRBV27 NA TGTGCCAGCAGTTTATCAGGGGGCGGATTCTATGGCTACACCTTC CASSLSGGGFYGYTF
TRBD1 15 TRBJ2-7 TRBV5-1 many TGCGCCAGCAGCTTATCTGGGACAGGGCAGTACGAGCAGTACTTC CASSLSGTGQYEQYF
TRBD2 14 TRBJ2-7 TRBV20-1 few TGCAGTGCTAGATCCTATAGCGGGATCTACGAGCAGTACTTC CSARSYSGIYEQYF
NA 13 TRBJ1-1 TRBV12-3/TRBV12-4 NA TGTGCCAGCAGTCCGAACGGGGCCGGGGAAGCTTTCTTT CASSPNGAGEAFF
NA 14 TRBJ2-5 TRBV29-1 few TGCAGCGGATCCGGGGACCCTGGGCAAGAGACCCAGTACTTC CSGSGDPGQETQYF
NA 16 TRBJ2-7 TRBV5-1 few TGCGCCAGCAGCTTGGAGGGAGGCTCTACCATCTACGAGCAGTACTTC CASSLEGGSTIYEQYF
TRBD1 15 TRBJ1-6 TRBV10-3 many TGTGCCATCTCCGACAGGGAGGCCTCGGGTCCCCCCCTCCACTTT CAISDREASGPPLHF
TRBD1 18 TRBJ2-1 TRBV6-5 few TGTGCCAGCAGTTTACAGGGGGTCGGTACGTTCCCCTACAATGAGCAGTTCTTC CASSLQGVGTFPYNEQFF
NA 14 TRBJ2-7 TRBV6-2/TRBV6-3 NA TGTGCCAGCAGTTACGAGGAGTCCTCCTACGAGCAGTACTTC CASSYEESSYEQYF
NA 12 TRBJ2-2 TRBV27 few TGTGCCAGCACTGCCGGGAGCGGGGAGCTGTTTTTT CASTAGSGELFF
NA 9 TRBJ2-7 TRBV5-8 few TGTGCCAGCCCAAACGAGCAGTACTTC CASPNEQYF
NA 15 TRBJ2-3 TRBV12-3/TRBV12-4 few TGTGCCAGCAGTCCTCTCTTTCGGACTGAAGATACGCAGTATTTT CASSPLFRTEDTQYF
NA 13 TRBJ2-3 TRBV29-1 NA TGCACCGCCCGCTCTGGAAACACAGATACGCAGTATTTT CTARSGNTDTQYF
TRBD1 15 TRBJ2-7 TRBV6-1 few TGTGCCAGCAGTAATACAAGGGACAGGGTCTACGAGCAGTACTTC CASSNTRDRVYEQYF
TRBD1 13 TRBJ2-7 TRBV29-1 NA TGCAGCGTTGGCGGGACAGGGGGCTACGAGCAGTACTTC CSVGGTGGYEQYF
TRBD1 15 TRBJ2-5 TRBV29-1 many TGCAGCGTTGAATGGGACAGCGGTGGCCAAGAGACCCAGTACTTC CSVEWDSGGQETQYF
TRBD2 16 TRBJ2-7 TRBV7-2 few TGTGCCAGCAGCGACCGACCGGGACTACCTACCTACGAGCAGTACTTC CASSDRPGLPTYEQYF
NA 13 TRBJ2-1 TRBV20-1 many TGCAGTGCTAGAGTAGGGTCCTACAATGAGCAGTTCTTC CSARVGSYNEQFF
TRBD1 16 TRBJ2-7 TRBV27 few TGTGCCAGCAGTTTATCCGGACAGGGGGTTATATACGAGCAGTACTTC CASSLSGQGVIYEQYF
NA 15 TRBJ1-1 TRBV7-2 NA TGTGCCAGCAGCTCCTGGGACACCGAGAACACTGAAGCTTTCTTT CASSSWDTENTEAFF
NA 13 TRBJ2-1 TRBV19 few TGTGCCAGTAGTATCCGAGAGAGTGGTGAGCAGTTCTTC CASSIRESGEQFF
NA 12 TRBJ2-1 TRBV18 many TGTGCCAGCTCACCCCAGAGAAATGAGCAGTTCTTC CASSPQRNEQFF
TRBD2 15 TRBJ2-3 TRBV20-1 NA TGCAGTGCCCTTGCTGGGGAGGGTGAGATTGATACGCAGTATTTT CSALAGEGEIDTQYF
TRBD2 15 TRBJ2-3 TRBV7-2 NA TGTGCCAGCAGACCGACTAGCGGGATCACAGATACGCAGTATTTT CASRPTSGITDTQYF
TRBD2 15 TRBJ2-7 TRBV28 NA TGTGCCAGCAGTTCTAGAGCGGGGCCAACCTACGAGCAGTACTTC CASSSRAGPTYEQYF
TRBD2 21 TRBJ2-5 TRBV20-1 few TGCAGTGCTAGAGAACCGGGACTAGCGGGAGAATGTGCCCCTTGCCAAGAGACCCAGTACTTC CSAREPGLAGECAPCQETQYF
TRBD1 15 TRBJ2-7 TRBV10-3 NA TGTGCCATCAGTGGCGGGACAGGGTCTTTCTACGAGCAGTACTTC CAISGGTGSFYEQYF
NA 15 TRBJ1-2 TRBV4-1 NA TGCGCCAGCAGCCAAGGTACGGGACCGAACTATGGCTACACCTTC CASSQGTGPNYGYTF
TRBD2 16 TRBJ2-5 TRBV11-3 NA TGTGCCAGCAGCTTCGGGCCTAGCGGGATAGAGGAGACCCAGTACTTC CASSFGPSGIEETQYF
NA 14 TRBJ2-3 TRBV20-1 NA TGCAGTGCGTTACTGGCGGGAACGGCAGATACGCAGTATTTT CSALLAGTADTQYF
NA 18 TRBJ1-1 TRBV12-3/TRBV12-4 few TGTGCCAGCAGTTTTCTCCCACCCGGGAAGGGGACGAACACTGAAGCTTTCTTT CASSFLPPGKGTNTEAFF
NA 13 TRBJ2-7 TRBV29-1 NA TGCAGCGTCCCATGGGGGGCCGGTTATGGGCAGTACTTC CSVPWGAGYGQYF
NA 13 TRBJ1-1 TRBV10-2 NA TGCGCCAGCAGTCCCTCCGTCAATGCTGAAGCTTTCTTT CASSPSVNAEAFF
NA 15 TRBJ2-7 TRBV12-3/TRBV12-4 few TGTGCCAGCAGTCTCGCTGGCGGGACCCCCTACGAGCAGTACTTC CASSLAGGTPYEQYF
NA 15 TRBJ2-3 TRBV29-1 many TGCAGCGTTGAAGATCTGACTCTTTTTGCAGATACGCAGTATTTT CSVEDLTLFADTQYF
TRBD1 13 TRBJ1-2 TRBV5-1 NA TGCGCCAGCAGCTTGGACAGGGGCTATGGCTACACCTTC CASSLDRGYGYTF
TRBD2 16 TRBJ2-1 TRBV12-3/TRBV12-4 few TGTGCCAGCAGTTTCACGACGGGACTAGCCATCTATGAGCAGTTCTTC CASSFTTGLAIYEQFF
TRBD1 14 TRBJ1-2 TRBV28 many TGTGCCAGCAAAAAACAGGGGCCGAACTATGGCTACACCTTC CASKKQGPNYGYTF
NA 12 TRBJ2-7 TRBV14 NA TGTGCCAGCAGCCTCCTGGTGTACGAGCAGTACTTC CASSLLVYEQYF
TRBD2 20 TRBJ2-6 TRBV11-1 NA TGTGCCAGCAGCTCAGAGGTGGCTAGCGGGAGGGCCTTTGGGGCCAACGTCCTGACTTTC CASSSEVASGRAFGANVLTF